Below, 32 T cell receptor beta chains from the same sample are listed, as sequenced in a study of CD8 T cells in ankylosing spondylitis. A single record per CDR3 protein comes from TCRdb applying MiXCR to the 5' RACE reads. This table has 150,000 to 200,000 distinct CDR3 sequences, around 17% appearing once. Material: blood, either unsorted or a sorted T cell fraction (not recorded which). These TCRs come from a male donor with ankylosing spondylitis or in good health (not recorded which).

This clonotype came up many times. The chain has TRBV5-1 and TRBJ2-3; D is undetermined. The CDR3 runs 11 residues. Per germline, CDR1 SGHRS and CDR2 YFSETQ. The germline V and J ends were trimmed by 4 bases and 6 bases, with 6 bases remaining between them. In DNA form, the CDR3 reads TGCGCCAGCAGCACCGGGGATACGCAGTATTTT. The encoded protein is CASSTGDTQYF.

The chain recombines TRBV12-3 or TRBV12-4 with TRBJ1-5; D ambiguous. Trimming stripped 2 bases from V and 6 bases from J, with 5 bases between. The CDR3 runs to 12 residues. The CDR3 spells CASSLKAQPQHF. The DNA of the CDR3 is TGTGCCAGCAGTTTAAAGGCTCAGCCCCAGCATTTT.

The table lists this clonotype with many counts. V is TRBV6-1 and J is TRBJ2-1; D is unresolved. Per the germline V gene, CDR1 is MNHNS and CDR2 is SASEGT. V lost 5 bases and J lost 0, with 11 bases in between. This CDR3 has 15 amino acids. The CDR3 nucleotides are TGTGCCAGCAGTCCCAGCGAGAGCTCCTACAATGAGCAGTTCTTC. This codes for CASSPSESSYNEQFF.

This clonotype came up many times. V usage is TRBV3-1 and J usage is TRBJ2-7; possible D gene TRBD1, 6 bases. In germline, CDR1 is LGHDT, CDR2 YNNKEL (reference sequence). The CDR3 runs to 14 residues. V lost 2 bases to trimming and J lost 7 bases, with 15 bases between them. The CDR3 spells CASSQMDSGGEQYF. In DNA, the CDR3 is TGTGCCAGCAGCCAAATGGACAGTGGGGGTGAGCAGTACTTC.

This chain joins TRBV20-1 and TRBJ2-4; perhaps TRBD1 as D (7 bases). The CDR3 is made up of 14 amino acids. Germline V gene sequence: CDR1 DFQATT, CDR2 SNEGSKA (reference sequence). V lost 3 bases and J 1 base, leaving 10 bases between the germline ends. The CDR3 sequence is CSARGGQAKNIQYF. The CDR3 region has the DNA TGCAGTGCTAGGGGGGGACAGGCCAAAAACATTCAGTACTTC.

This sequence joins TRBV21-1 and TRBJ1-2; TRBD1 is the table's D call, not checked against the DNA. TRBV21-1 is classified as a pseudogene. This CDR3 comprises 15 residues. Written as DNA, the CDR3 is TGTGCCAGCAGCAAAGTACGGGATAGGGGGGAAAACTACACCTTC. Translating gives CASSKVRDRGENYTF.

This clonotype was found many times. The V call is TRBV5-1, the J call TRBJ1-1; tentatively, D is TRBD1 (6 bases). CDR1 SGHRS and CDR2 YFSETQ come from the germline V gene. This CDR3 is built from 19 residues. The ends were cut back, 6 bases at V and 0 bases at J, with 27 bases in the middle. CDR3 protein: CASTKQPPGHRVMNTEAFF. The CDR3 region has the DNA TGCGCCAGCACCAAACAACCGCCGGGACATCGGGTTATGAACACTGAAGCTTTCTTT.

The table lists this clonotype with a few counts. This chain uses TRBV20-1 with TRBJ2-7, with D tentatively TRBD1 or TRBD2 (5 bases each). In germline, CDR1 is DFQATT, CDR2 SNEGSKA (reference sequence). The CDR3 sequence is 13 residues long. The V end was cut by 5 bases, the J end by 1 base, with 12 bases between. The CDR3 sequence is CSAVGTASYEQYF. The CDR3 nucleotides read TGCAGTGCTGTTGGGACGGCTTCCTACGAGCAGTACTTC.

This clonotype showed up many times. The chain links TRBV24-1 to TRBJ2-3; TRBD1 aligns across 8 bases. Looked up from germline, CDR1 is KGHDR and CDR2 is SFDVKD. This CDR3 contains 16 residues. V was pared by 3 bases and J by 5 bases, with 9 bases of the junction left unmatched. The CDR3 DNA sequence: TGTGCCACCAGTGATCGTCAGGGGGCGGTGGAAGATACGCAGTATTTT. Protein product: CATSDRQGAVEDTQYF.

This clonotype was picked up many times. The chain recombines TRBV12-3 or TRBV12-4 with TRBJ2-1, with 11 positions matching TRBD2. Losses at the gene ends were 8 bases for V and 5 bases for J; bases not matched to a gene: 5. The CDR3 has 14 residues. The DNA of the CDR3 is TGTGCCAGCTCACTAGCGGGAGCCCACAATGAGCAGTTCTTC. Its translation is CASSLAGAHNEQFF.

This clonotype was seen only a few times. This chain connects TRBV7-9 to TRBJ2-7; D remains unclear. The CDR3 has 14 amino acids. Germline lookup yields CDR1 SEHNR and CDR2 FQNEAQ (reference sequence). V gave up 5 bases and J gave up 0 bases, with 11 bases separating them. This chain's CDR3 is CASSLRISSYEQYF. CDR3 DNA: TGTGCCAGCAGCCTTCGGATAAGCTCCTACGAGCAGTACTTC.

At least ten counts were recorded for this clonotype. This chain connects TRBV7-3 to TRBJ2-1; 16 positions agree with TRBD2. CDR1 and CDR2 (germline): SGHTA, FQGTGA. CDR3 length equals 15 residues. Losses at the gene ends were 5 bases for V and 7 bases for J; bases not matched to a gene: 2. CDR3 DNA sequence: TGTGCCAGCAGCAGGGGACTAGCGGGAGGGAATGAGCAGTTCTTC. It codes for CASSRGLAGGNEQFF.

This clonotype came up many times. The CDR3 DNA reads as TGTGCCACCAGTGATTTGCAGTCGATTGCGGAGCAGTTCTTC. Protein: CATSDLQSIAEQFF. V is TRBV24-1 and J is TRBJ2-1, with D unclear. V dropped 0 bases and J dropped 10 bases, with 12 bases sitting between them. The CDR3 contains 14 residues. Germline V gene lookup returns CDR1 KGHDR and CDR2 SFDVKD.

In this sample, this clonotype turned up a few times. The chain employs TRBV5-1 and TRBJ2-7, with D perhaps TRBD2 (5 bases). Germline lookup yields CDR1 SGHRS and CDR2 YFSETQ. This CDR3 has 12 residues. Trimming pared 2 bases from V and 5 bases from J, leaving 8 bases between. CDR3 DNA sequence: TGCGCCAGCAGCTTTCCGGGGAACGAGCAGTACTTC. This translates into CASSFPGNEQYF. The whole variable domain, remainder taken from reference TRBV5-1 and TRBJ2-7, is KAGVTQTPRYLIKTRGQQVTLSCSPISGHRSVSWYQQTPGQGLQFLFEYFSETQRNKGNFPGRFSGRQFSNSRSEMNVSTLELGDSALYLCASSFPGNEQYFGPGTRLTVT.

V gene TRBV20-1 combines with J gene TRBJ2-2; a weak D match, TRBD2 (6 bases). CDR1 DFQATT and CDR2 SNEGSKA come from the germline V gene (reference sequence). This CDR3 comprises 18 residues. The V and J ends lost 2 bases and 6 bases respectively, with 25 bases between them. The CDR3 DNA follows: TGCAGTGCTAGAAGGGGTGGTAGCGCCCGGAGGGAGGCCGGGGAGCTGTTTTTT. Its protein is CSARRGGSARREAGELFF.

The V gene is TRBV18, the J gene TRBJ2-3; TRBD2 is a possible D gene (5 bases). The ends were cut back, 5 bases at V and 2 bases at J, with 11 bases in the middle. The CDR3 covers 14 residues. Germline CDR1 and CDR2: KGHSH and LQKENI. Here the CDR3 reads CASSGGWDTDTQYF. The CDR3, as DNA: TGTGCCAGCTCAGGAGGTTGGGACACAGATACGCAGTATTTT.

This clonotype was counted many times. This chain joins TRBV9 and TRBJ2-7, with 9 bases fitting TRBD1. V gave up 0 bases and J gave up 0 bases; unmatched junction bases: 1. Germline lookup yields CDR1 SGDLS and CDR2 YYNGEE. This CDR3 comprises 15 residues. The CDR3 region is CASSVGGQGSYEQYF. CDR3 DNA sequence: TGTGCCAGCAGCGTAGGGGGACAGGGCTCCTACGAGCAGTACTTC.

This chain uses TRBV29-1 with TRBJ1-3, with D tentatively TRBD1 (5 bases). Trimming removed 7 bases at V and 9 bases at J, with 16 bases between. This CDR3 contains 12 residues. Germline V gene data show CDR1 as SQVTM and CDR2 as ANQGSEA. This CDR3 is CSARDGGGTIYF. The DNA for the CDR3 is TGCAGCGCCAGGGACGGGGGAGGCACCATATATTTT.

This rearrangement joins TRBV6-5 to TRBJ1-2; D is possibly TRBD1 (6 bases). The CDR3 contains 18 residues. Trimming stripped 6 bases from V and 2 bases from J, with 25 bases between. Germline V CDR1 and CDR2: MNHEY, SVGAGI. Here the CDR3 reads CASSGGGGSGLPNYGYTF. CDR3 nucleotide sequence: TGTGCCAGCAGCGGGGGAGGGGGGTCGGGACTTCCCAACTATGGCTACACCTTC.

This clonotype was counted a few times. The chain links TRBV11-2 to TRBJ1-5, with D possibly TRBD1 on 6 matching bases. V was pared by 4 bases and J by 0 bases, with 22 bases between. The CDR3 has 19 residues. Germline V lookup: CDR1 SGHAT, CDR2 FQNNGV. The chain's CDR3 is CASSSANRVLGDSNQPQHF. Here the CDR3 DNA reads TGTGCCAGCAGCTCCGCTAACAGGGTGTTGGGGGATAGCAATCAGCCCCAGCATTTT.

Many counts were recorded for this clonotype. V is TRBV10-3 and J is TRBJ2-1; D may be TRBD1 (5 bases). V gave up 2 bases and J gave up 0 bases, with 8 bases separating them. This CDR3 is built from 15 residues. From germline, CDR1 is ENHRY and CDR2 SYGVKD. The CDR3 region is CAISELQGSYNEQFF. For the CDR3, the DNA is TGTGCCATCAGTGAGCTCCAGGGCTCCTACAATGAGCAGTTCTTC.

The chain joins TRBV3-1 to TRBJ2-3; D is uncertain. The V gene's germline CDR1 is LGHDT and CDR2 YNNKEL (reference sequence). The CDR3 totals 14 residues. Trimming removed 8 bases from V and 1 base from J, with 13 bases in between. CDR3 amino acids: CASGPMVRTDTQYF. As DNA, the CDR3 is TGTGCCAGCGGTCCTATGGTCCGCACAGATACGCAGTATTTT.

The chain recombines TRBV7-9 with TRBJ2-4, with 14 bases that match TRBD2. V was clipped by 5 bases and J by 0 bases; unmatched bases: 12. Germline loops: CDR1 SEHNR, CDR2 FQNEAQ (reference sequence). There are 20 residues in the CDR3. The CDR3 nucleotides read TGTGCCAGCAGCCCACACCTTGGGACTAGCGGGAGAGGAGCCAAAAACATTCAGTACTTC. It is translated as CASSPHLGTSGRGAKNIQYF.

There are a few counts of this clonotype. This chain joins TRBV29-1 and TRBJ2-7; 7 bases fit TRBD1. J gave up 2 bases and V 1 base, and 11 bases lay outside the gene matches. The CDR3 is 16 amino acids. Germline CDR1 reads SQVTM; CDR2 reads ANQGSEA. The CDR3 loop reads CSVEGAPGTVTYEQYF. CDR3 sequence (DNA): TGCAGCGTTGAAGGGGCACCCGGGACAGTAACCTACGAGCAGTACTTC.

This clonotype was picked up a small number of times. The gene calls are TRBV7-9 and TRBJ2-1, with TRBD2 matching 8 bases. The CDR3 is 14 residues long. V dropped 8 bases and J dropped 5; count of bases not matched to a gene: 8. Germline V gene sequence: CDR1 SEHNR, CDR2 FQNEAQ (reference sequence). This CDR3 is CASGLAVANNEQFF. CDR3 nucleotides: TGTGCCAGCGGACTAGCCGTGGCTAACAATGAGCAGTTCTTC.

There are many counts of this clonotype. This chain uses TRBV5-1 with TRBJ2-2; D unresolved. Germline V gives CDR1 SGHRS, CDR2 YFSETQ. CDR3 length: 11 residues. The germline V and J ends were trimmed by 4 bases and 7 bases, with 5 bases remaining between them. CDR3 coding DNA: TGCGCCAGCAGCCCGAACGGGGAGCTGTTTTTT. It is translated as CASSPNGELFF.

There are many counts of this clonotype. V and J are TRBV20-1 and TRBJ2-1; 13 bases are shared with TRBD2. The length of the CDR3 is 14 residues. CDR1 and CDR2 from the germline V gene are DFQATT and SNEGSKA (reference sequence). V gave up 7 bases and J gave up 0 bases; unmatched junction bases: 0. CDR3 residues: CSGTSGSSYNEQFF. The DNA of the CDR3 is TGCAGTGGGACTAGCGGGAGCTCCTACAATGAGCAGTTCTTC.

This clonotype was counted a few times. V gene TRBV20-1 combines with J gene TRBJ2-2; 11 bases line up with TRBD2. The V segment lost 3 bases and the J segment 4 bases; nucleotides outside the gene matches: 10. In germline, CDR1 is DFQATT, CDR2 SNEGSKA (reference sequence). CDR3 length: 17 residues. CDR3 sequence: CSASGPSGRPGTGELFF. CDR3 nucleotides: TGCAGTGCTAGCGGTCCTAGCGGGAGGCCGGGCACCGGGGAGCTGTTTTTT.

This clonotype was found many times. The chain recombines TRBV5-1 with TRBJ1-1, with 11 bases matching TRBD1. Germline V lookup: CDR1 SGHRS, CDR2 YFSETQ. The CDR3 runs 14 residues. V lost 4 bases, J lost 4 bases, and 3 bases stayed unmatched. CDR3 nucleotides: TGCGCCAGCAGCCCCGGGACAGGGGGCACTGAAGCTTTCTTT. Residues: CASSPGTGGTEAFF.

The J gene is TRBJ2-1, the V gene TRBV29-1; D may be TRBD1 or TRBD2 (5 bases each). CDR1 and CDR2 from the germline V gene are SQVTM and ANQGSEA. V lost 0 bases, J lost 3 bases, and 15 bases lay in between. The CDR3 extends over 16 amino acids. CDR3 loop: CSVEESGGPGYNEQFF. CDR3 in DNA: TGCAGCGTTGAAGAGAGTGGGGGTCCCGGCTACAATGAGCAGTTCTTC.

This clonotype was observed a handful of times. V and J are TRBV10-3 and TRBJ1-1; 7 positions agree with TRBD1. The J segment lost 4 bases and the V segment lost 3 bases, leaving 14 bases of the junction unmatched. Germline assignment: CDR1 ENHRY and CDR2 SYGVKD. This CDR3 comprises 17 residues. CDR3 in amino acids: CAISDPFTGAASTEAFF. CDR3 in DNA: TGTGCCATCAGTGATCCTTTTACAGGGGCGGCTAGCACTGAAGCTTTCTTT.

This clonotype was counted between two and nine times. The CDR3 sequence: CASSLGGTVRDTQYF. As DNA, the CDR3 is TGTGCCAGCAGCTTAGGCGGGACGGTTAGAGATACGCAGTATTTT. This chain connects TRBV7-2 to TRBJ2-3; tentatively, D is TRBD2 (6 bases). The CDR3 is 15 residues long. Germline-derived CDR1 and CDR2 are SGHTA and FQGNSA. V was clipped by 1 base and J by 5 bases, with 13 bases between them.